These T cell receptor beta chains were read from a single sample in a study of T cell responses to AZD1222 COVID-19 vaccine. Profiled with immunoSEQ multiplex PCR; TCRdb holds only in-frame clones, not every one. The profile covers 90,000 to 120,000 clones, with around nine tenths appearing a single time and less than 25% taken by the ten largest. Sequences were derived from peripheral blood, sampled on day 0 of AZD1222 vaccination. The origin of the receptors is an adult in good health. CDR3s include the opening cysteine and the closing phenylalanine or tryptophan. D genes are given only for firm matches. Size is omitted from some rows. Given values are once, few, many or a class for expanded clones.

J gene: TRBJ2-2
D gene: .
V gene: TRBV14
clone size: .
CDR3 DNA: TGTGCCAGCAGCCCCAAATGGAGGGACGGGGAGCTGTTTTTT
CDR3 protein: CASSPKWRDGELFF

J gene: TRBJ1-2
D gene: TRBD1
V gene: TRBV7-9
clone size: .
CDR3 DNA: TGTGCCAGCAGCCCCGGGACAGGGACCTATGGCTACACCTTC
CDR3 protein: CASSPGTGTYGYTF

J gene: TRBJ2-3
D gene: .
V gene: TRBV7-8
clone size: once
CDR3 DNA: TGTGCCAGCAGCTCACCCCTGGGTGTGGGGACTAGCACAGATACGCAGTATTTT
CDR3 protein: CASSSPLGVGTSTDTQYF

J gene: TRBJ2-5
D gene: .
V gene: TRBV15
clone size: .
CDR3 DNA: TGTGCCACCAGCCCCCCTTTACTAGGAGAGACCCAGTACTTC
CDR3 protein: CATSPPLLGETQYF

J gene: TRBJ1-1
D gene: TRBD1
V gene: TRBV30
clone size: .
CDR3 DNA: TGTGCCTGGAGCACTAACTATGGGACAGGGGGCGGGAACACTGAAGCTTTCTTT
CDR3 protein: CAWSTNYGTGGGNTEAFF

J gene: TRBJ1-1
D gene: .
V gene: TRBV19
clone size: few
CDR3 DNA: TGTGCCAGTAGGAGCGGGAACACTGAAGCTTTCTTT
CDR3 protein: CASRSGNTEAFF

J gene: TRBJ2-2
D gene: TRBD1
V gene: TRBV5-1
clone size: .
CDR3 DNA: TGCGCCAGCAGCCCGGGACAGGAGGTAACCGGGGAGCTGTTTTTT
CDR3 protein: CASSPGQEVTGELFF

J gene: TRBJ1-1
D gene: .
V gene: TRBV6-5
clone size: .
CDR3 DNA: TGTGCCAGCAGTTATTGGGGCACTGAAGCTTTCTTT
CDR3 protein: CASSYWGTEAFF

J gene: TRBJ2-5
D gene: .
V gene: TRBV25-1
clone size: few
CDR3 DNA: TGTGCCAGCAGTGTACGCTACCAAGAGACCCAGTACTTC
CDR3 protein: CASSVRYQETQYF

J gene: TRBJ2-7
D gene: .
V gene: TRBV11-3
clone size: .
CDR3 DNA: TGTGCCAGCAGCTTAGGTCCAGGAATTGGCAACGAGCAGTACTTC
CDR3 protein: CASSLGPGIGNEQYF

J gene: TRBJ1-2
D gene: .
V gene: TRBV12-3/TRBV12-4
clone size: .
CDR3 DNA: TGTGCCAGCAGTTTGGGGGGGGGTCGTGGCTACACCTTC
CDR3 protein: CASSLGGGRGYTF

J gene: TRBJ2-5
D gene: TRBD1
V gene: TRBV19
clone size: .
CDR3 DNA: TGTGCCAGTAGTCTCCGGACAGGGAAAGAGACCCAGTACTTC
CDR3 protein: CASSLRTGKETQYF

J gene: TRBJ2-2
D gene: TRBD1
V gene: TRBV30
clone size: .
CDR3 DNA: TGTGCCTGGAGTTATTTAAGGGGACAGGGGGCTACCGGGGAGCTGTTTTTT
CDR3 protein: CAWSYLRGQGATGELFF

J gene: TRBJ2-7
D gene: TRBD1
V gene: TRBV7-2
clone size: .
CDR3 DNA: TGTGCCAGCAGCTTAGCTGGGACAGCAAGCTACGAGCAGTACTTC
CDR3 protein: CASSLAGTASYEQYF

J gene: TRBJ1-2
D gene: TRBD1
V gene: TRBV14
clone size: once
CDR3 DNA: TGTGCCAGCAGCCAACGCGGAGGGACAGGGAGGAACTATGGCTACACCTTC
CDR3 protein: CASSQRGGTGRNYGYTF

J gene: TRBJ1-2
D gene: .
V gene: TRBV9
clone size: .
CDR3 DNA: TGTGCCAGCAGCGTCCGGGACCGAAATAACTATGGCTACACCTTC
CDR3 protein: CASSVRDRNNYGYTF

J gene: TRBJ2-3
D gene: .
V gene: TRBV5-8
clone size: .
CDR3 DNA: TGTGCCAGCAGCTTTCGTGGGACTGGGGGGGATACGCAGTATTTT
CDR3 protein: CASSFRGTGGDTQYF

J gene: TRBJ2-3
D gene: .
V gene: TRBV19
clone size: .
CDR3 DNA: TGTGCCAGTTCCCCGACGGGGGCGACAGATACGCAGTATTTT
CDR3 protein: CASSPTGATDTQYF

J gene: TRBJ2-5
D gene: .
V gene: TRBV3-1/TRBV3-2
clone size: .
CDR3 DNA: TGTGCCAGCAGCCAAGTTTTAGTTGGGAGACAAGAGACCCAGTACTTC
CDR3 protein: CASSQVLVGRQETQYF

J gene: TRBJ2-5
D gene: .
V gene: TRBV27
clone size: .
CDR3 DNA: TGTGCCAGCAGTTTAAGGCCGGCTCAAGAGACCCAGTACTTC
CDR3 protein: CASSLRPAQETQYF

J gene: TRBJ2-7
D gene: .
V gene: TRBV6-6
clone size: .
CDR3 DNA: TGTGCCAGCACTCAGGGTTCCTACGAGCAGTACTTC
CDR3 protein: CASTQGSYEQYF

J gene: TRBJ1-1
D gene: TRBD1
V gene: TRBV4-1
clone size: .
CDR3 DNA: TGCGCCAGCAGCCAGGAATACCGGGACAGGGCGGTTGAAGCTTTCTTT
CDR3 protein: CASSQEYRDRAVEAFF

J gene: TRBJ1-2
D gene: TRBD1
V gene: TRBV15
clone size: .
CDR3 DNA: TGTGCCACCAGCAGAGATAGAGGGGGCGCGGAATATGGCTACACCTTC
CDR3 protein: CATSRDRGGAEYGYTF

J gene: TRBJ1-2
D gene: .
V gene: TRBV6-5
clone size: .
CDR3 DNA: TGTGCCAGCAGTCAACAGGGCGGGTCCGCCGTTGGCTACACCTTC
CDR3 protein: CASSQQGGSAVGYTF

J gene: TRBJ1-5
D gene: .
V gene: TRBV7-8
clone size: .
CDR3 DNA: TGTGCCAGCAGCTTAGCGCCCCAGGGGTTTGTTCAGTATCAGCCCCAGCATTTT
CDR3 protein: CASSLAPQGFVQYQPQHF

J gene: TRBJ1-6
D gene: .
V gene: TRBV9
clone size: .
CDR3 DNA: TGTGCCAGCAGCTCCGGGACAAAAAATTCACCCCTCCACTTT
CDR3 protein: CASSSGTKNSPLHF

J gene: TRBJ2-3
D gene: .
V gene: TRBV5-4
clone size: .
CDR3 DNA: TGTGCCAGCAGCTTGAACAGGTACACAGATACGCAGTATTTT
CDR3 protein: CASSLNRYTDTQYF

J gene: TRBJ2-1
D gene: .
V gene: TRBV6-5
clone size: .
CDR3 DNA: TGTGCCAGCAGTTACGGCAATGAGCAGTTCTTC
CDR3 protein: CASSYGNEQFF

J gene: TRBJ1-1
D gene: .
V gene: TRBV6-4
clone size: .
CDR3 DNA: TGTGCCAGCAGTGATTCAGGGTCTGGGTTCTCGCGAGCTTTCTTT
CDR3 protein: CASSDSGSGFSRAFF

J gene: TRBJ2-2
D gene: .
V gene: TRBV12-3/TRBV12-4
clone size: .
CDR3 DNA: TGTGCCAGCAGTTTTCCCGGAACCGGGGAGCTGTTTTTT
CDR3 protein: CASSFPGTGELFF

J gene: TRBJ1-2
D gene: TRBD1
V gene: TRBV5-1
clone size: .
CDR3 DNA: TGCGCCAGCAGCTTGGCCGGACAGGGGGAGAATGGCTACACCTTC
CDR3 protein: CASSLAGQGENGYTF

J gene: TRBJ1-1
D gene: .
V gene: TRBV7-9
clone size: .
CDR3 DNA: TGTGCCAGCAGCTTAGATCCAGGGAAAGCTTTCTTT
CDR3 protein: CASSLDPGKAFF

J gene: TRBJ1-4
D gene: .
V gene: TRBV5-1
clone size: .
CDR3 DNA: TGCGCCAGCAGCTTGGCTAGGGCAGCTAATGAAAAACTGTTTTTT
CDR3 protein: CASSLARAANEKLFF

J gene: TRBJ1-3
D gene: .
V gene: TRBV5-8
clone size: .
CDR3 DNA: TGTGCCAGCAGCTTGACCAGGGTTCCCTCTGGAAACACCATATATTTT
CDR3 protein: CASSLTRVPSGNTIYF

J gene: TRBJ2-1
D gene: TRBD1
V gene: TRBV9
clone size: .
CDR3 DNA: TGTGCCAGCAGCGTATCCCCGACAGGGGGCGCCTACAATGAGCAGTTCTTC
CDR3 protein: CASSVSPTGGAYNEQFF

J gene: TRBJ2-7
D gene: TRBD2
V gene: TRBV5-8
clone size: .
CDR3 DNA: TGTGCCAGCAGCTTTTCCCGACTAGCGGGGATGGACGAGCAGTACTTC
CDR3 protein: CASSFSRLAGMDEQYF

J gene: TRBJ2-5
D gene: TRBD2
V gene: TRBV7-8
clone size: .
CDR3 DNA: TGTGCCAGCAGCAAAATACCACCGGGACTAGCGGGGACAAACCAAGAGACCCAGTACTTC
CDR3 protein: CASSKIPPGLAGTNQETQYF

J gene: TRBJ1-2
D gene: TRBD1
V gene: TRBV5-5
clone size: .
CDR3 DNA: TGTGCCAGCAGCTTGTCCCAGGGGGCCCCCTATGGCTACACCTTC
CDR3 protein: CASSLSQGAPYGYTF

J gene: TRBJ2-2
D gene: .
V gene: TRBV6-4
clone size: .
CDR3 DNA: TGTGCCAGTAGACCGGGACACTCGAACACCGGGGAGCTGTTTTTT
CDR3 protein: CASRPGHSNTGELFF

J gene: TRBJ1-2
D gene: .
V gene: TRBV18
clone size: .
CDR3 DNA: TGTGCCAGCAACCAGGAGGGCGGCGGCTATGGCTACACCTTC
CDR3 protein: CASNQEGGGYGYTF

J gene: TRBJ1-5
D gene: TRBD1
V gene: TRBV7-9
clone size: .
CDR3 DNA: TGTGCCAGCAGCAAAGGACAGGGAGGGCAGCCCCAGCATTTT
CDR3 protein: CASSKGQGGQPQHF

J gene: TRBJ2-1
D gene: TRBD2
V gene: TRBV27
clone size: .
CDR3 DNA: TGTGCCAGCAGCATCTATGGGGCTAGCGGGGGGGCAGAAGGCAATGAGCAGTTCTTC
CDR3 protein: CASSIYGASGGAEGNEQFF

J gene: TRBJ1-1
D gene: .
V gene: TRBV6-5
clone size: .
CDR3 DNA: TGTGCCAGCAGTCGACAGGCCATGAACACTGAAGCTTTCTTT
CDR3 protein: CASSRQAMNTEAFF

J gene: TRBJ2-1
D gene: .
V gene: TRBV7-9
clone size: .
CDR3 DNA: TGTGCCAGCAGCCTACGTGGACCTTACAATGAGCAGTTCTTC
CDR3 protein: CASSLRGPYNEQFF

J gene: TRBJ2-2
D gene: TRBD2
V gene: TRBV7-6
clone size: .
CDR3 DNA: TGTGCCAGCAGCTACCGACTAGCGGGGGACCTCTTAACGACCGGGGAGCTGTTTTTT
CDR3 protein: CASSYRLAGDLLTTGELFF

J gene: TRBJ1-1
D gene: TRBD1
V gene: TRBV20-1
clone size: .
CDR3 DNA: TGCAGTGCTAATGACAGGGACACTGAAGCTTTCTTT
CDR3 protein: CSANDRDTEAFF

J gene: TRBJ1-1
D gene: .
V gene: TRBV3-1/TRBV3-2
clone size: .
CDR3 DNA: TGTGCCAGCAGCCAAGGGGTCAGTGAGAACACTGAAGCTTTCTTT
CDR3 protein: CASSQGVSENTEAFF

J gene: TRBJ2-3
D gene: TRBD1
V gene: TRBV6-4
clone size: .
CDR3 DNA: TGTGCCAGCAGTTTCGACCCCGGGACAGGGGGCCAAGATACGCAGTATTTT
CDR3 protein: CASSFDPGTGGQDTQYF

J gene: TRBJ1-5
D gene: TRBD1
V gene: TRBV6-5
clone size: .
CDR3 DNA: TGTGCCAGCAGTACTAGACAGGGTATAGTTCAGCCCCAGCATTTT
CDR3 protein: CASSTRQGIVQPQHF

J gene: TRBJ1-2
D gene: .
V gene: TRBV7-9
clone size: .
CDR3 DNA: TGTGCCAGCAGCTTCGGGGACATATCTAACTATGGCTACACCTTC
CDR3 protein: CASSFGDISNYGYTF

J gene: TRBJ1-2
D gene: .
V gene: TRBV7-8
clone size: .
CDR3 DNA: TGTGCCAGCAGCCCAGGGCCGCAGGGGATACGTGGCTACACCTTC
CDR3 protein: CASSPGPQGIRGYTF

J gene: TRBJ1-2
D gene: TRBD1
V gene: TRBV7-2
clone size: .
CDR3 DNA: TGTGCCAGTAGCATCCGGGGGGGACAGAGCTATAACTATGGCTACACCTTC
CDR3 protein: CASSIRGGQSYNYGYTF

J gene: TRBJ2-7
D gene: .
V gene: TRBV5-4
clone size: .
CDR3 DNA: TGTGCCAGCAGCGATACAGGGGGGGCAGTGGACTACGAGCAGTACTTC
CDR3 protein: CASSDTGGAVDYEQYF

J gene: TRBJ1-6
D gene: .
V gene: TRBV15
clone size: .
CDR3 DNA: TGTGCCACCAGGAACAGGGATAGGGTTTCACCCCTCCACTTT
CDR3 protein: CATRNRDRVSPLHF

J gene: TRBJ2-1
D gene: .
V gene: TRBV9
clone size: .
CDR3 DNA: TGTGCCAGCAGCGTAGATGGAGGGATAGCAGGCAATGAGCAGTTCTTC
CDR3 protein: CASSVDGGIAGNEQFF

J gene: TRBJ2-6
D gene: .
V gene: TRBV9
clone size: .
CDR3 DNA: TGTGCCAGCAGCGTAAGAGGCGACCCAGCTGGGGCCAACGTCCTGACTTTC
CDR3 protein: CASSVRGDPAGANVLTF

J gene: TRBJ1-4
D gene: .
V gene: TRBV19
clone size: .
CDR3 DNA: TGTGCCAGTAGCCAAAATACAGGGTGGACTAATGAAAAACTGTTTTTT
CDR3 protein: CASSQNTGWTNEKLFF

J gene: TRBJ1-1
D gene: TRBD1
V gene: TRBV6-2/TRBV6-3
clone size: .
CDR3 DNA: TGTGCCAGCAGCCAGGGACAGGGACTGGGCACTGAAGCTTTCTTT
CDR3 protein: CASSQGQGLGTEAFF

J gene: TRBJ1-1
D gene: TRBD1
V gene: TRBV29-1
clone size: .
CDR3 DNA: TGCAGCGCCCGGACAGGGGATATGGGTGAAGCTTTCTTT
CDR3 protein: CSARTGDMGEAFF

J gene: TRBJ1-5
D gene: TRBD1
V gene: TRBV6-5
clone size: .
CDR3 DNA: TGTGCCAGCAGTACGCACAGGGGAGGCAATCAGCCCCAGCATTTT
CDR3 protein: CASSTHRGGNQPQHF